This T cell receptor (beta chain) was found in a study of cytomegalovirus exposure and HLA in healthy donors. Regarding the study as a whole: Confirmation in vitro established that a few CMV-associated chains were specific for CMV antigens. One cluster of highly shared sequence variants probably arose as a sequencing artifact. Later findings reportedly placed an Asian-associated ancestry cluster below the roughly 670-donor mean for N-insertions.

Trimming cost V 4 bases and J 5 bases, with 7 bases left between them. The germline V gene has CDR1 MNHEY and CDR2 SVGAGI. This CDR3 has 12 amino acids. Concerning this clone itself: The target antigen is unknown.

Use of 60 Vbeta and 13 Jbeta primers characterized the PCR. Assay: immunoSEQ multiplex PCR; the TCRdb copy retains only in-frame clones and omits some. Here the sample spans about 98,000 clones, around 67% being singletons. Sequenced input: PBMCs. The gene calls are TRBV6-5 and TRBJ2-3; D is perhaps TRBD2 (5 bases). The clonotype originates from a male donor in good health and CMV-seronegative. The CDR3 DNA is TGTGCCAGCAGTTCCCGGGGAGATACGCAGTATTTT. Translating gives CASSSRGDTQYF.